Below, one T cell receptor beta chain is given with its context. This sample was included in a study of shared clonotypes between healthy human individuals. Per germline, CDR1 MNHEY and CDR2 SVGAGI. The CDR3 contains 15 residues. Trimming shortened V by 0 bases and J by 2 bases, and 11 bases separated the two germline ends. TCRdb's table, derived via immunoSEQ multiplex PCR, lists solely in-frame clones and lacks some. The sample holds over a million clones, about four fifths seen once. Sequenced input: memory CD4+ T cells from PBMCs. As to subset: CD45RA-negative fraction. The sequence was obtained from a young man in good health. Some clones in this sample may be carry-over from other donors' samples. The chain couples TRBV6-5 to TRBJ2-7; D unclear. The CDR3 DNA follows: TGTGCCAGCAGTTACTCCCGTATTGGTCCCTACGAGCAGTACTTC. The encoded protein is CASSYSRIGPYEQYF.